The 27 T cell receptor beta chains below come from one sample, sequenced in a study of blood T cell repertoires in COVID-19. Data came from immunoSEQ multiplex PCR; TCRdb stores just in-frame clones and leaves some out. This table holds a few hundred thousand clones, over 75% found once. Specimen: peripheral blood. The receptors were gathered from a woman between 45 and 60 years old with acute or convalescent COVID-19.

The chain joins TRBV7-3 to TRBJ2-5; 8 nucleotides match TRBD1. This CDR3 spans 15 amino acids. J lost 0 bases, V lost 4 bases, and 4 bases had no gene match. Germline lookup yields CDR1 SGHTA and CDR2 FQGTGA. The DNA for the CDR3 is TGTGCCAGCAGCTCGACAGGGGCGGACCAAGAGACCCAGTACTTC. It translates to CASSSTGADQETQYF.

The J gene is TRBJ1-4, the V gene TRBV28, with 7 bases fitting TRBD1. The CDR3 extends over 13 amino acids. V was pared by 2 bases and J by 8 bases, with 2 bases of the junction left unmatched. Looked up from germline, CDR1 is MDHEN and CDR2 is SYDVKM. This CDR3 reads CASSLNRGEKLFF. CDR3 sequence (DNA): TGTGCCAGCAGTTTAAACAGGGGAGAAAAACTGTTTTTT.

V and J are TRBV5-1 and TRBJ1-4; 10 bases fit TRBD1. Trimming cost V 1 base and J 5 bases; bases outside gene matches: 2. This CDR3 region has 15 residues. Germline assignment: CDR1 SGHRS and CDR2 YFSETQ. CDR3 protein: CASSLRTGGNEKLFF. CDR3 sequence (DNA): TGCGCCAGCAGCTTGCGGACAGGGGGGAATGAAAAACTGTTTTTT.

This clone has more than one count but fewer than ten. The chain couples TRBV12-3 or TRBV12-4 to TRBJ1-5, with no clear D. The CDR3 runs 11 residues. Between the trimmed V and J ends, which lost 4 bases and 6 bases, there was a span of 4 bases. CDR3 nucleotide sequence: TGTGCCAGCAGTTCGAGTCAGCCCCAGCATTTT. It specifies CASSSSQPQHF.

V gene TRBV9 combines with J gene TRBJ2-1; D gene uncertain. The V gene lost 0 bases and the J gene lost 5 bases, with 6 bases spanning the gap. This CDR3 comprises 13 residues. Germline CDR1 reads SGDLS; CDR2 reads YYNGEE. This chain's CDR3 is CASSVASDNEQFF. CDR3 bases: TGTGCCAGCAGCGTAGCTAGTGACAATGAGCAGTTCTTC.

V and J are TRBV6-2 or TRBV6-3 and TRBJ2-7, with 10 bases lining up with TRBD2. From germline, CDR1 is MNHEY and CDR2 SVGEGT. The J segment lost 7 bases and the V segment lost 4 bases, leaving 10 bases of the junction unmatched. This CDR3 has 15 residues. The CDR3 sequence: CASSWRLAGVGEQYF. Written as DNA, the CDR3 is TGTGCCAGCAGTTGGAGGCTAGCGGGAGTGGGGGAGCAGTACTTC.

This chain uses TRBV24-1 with TRBJ2-1; the match to TRBD2 covers 7 bases. The trim removed 1 base at V and 9 bases at J, leaving 11 bases unmatched. Germline-derived CDR1 and CDR2 are KGHDR and SFDVKD. The CDR3 consists of 16 residues. The CDR3 coding sequence is TGTGCCACCAGTGATTTAACTAGCGTAAGAAGGGGTGAGCAGTTCTTC. As protein: CATSDLTSVRRGEQFF.

This clone occurred once. The chain couples TRBV27 to TRBJ1-2; tentative D call: TRBD1 (6 bases). The germline V gene encodes CDR1 MNHEY and CDR2 SMNVEV (reference sequence). The V end was cut by 3 bases, the J end by 2 bases, with 10 bases between. CDR3 length: 14 residues. CDR3 loop: CASSFSTGNYGYTF. The CDR3 DNA sequence: TGTGCCAGCAGTTTTTCGACAGGAAACTATGGCTACACCTTC.

This clone was found a few times. This chain uses TRBV5-1 with TRBJ1-1; D might be TRBD1 (5 bases). CDR3 length: 18 amino acids. Germline lookup yields CDR1 SGHRS and CDR2 YFSETQ. Trimming stripped 2 bases from V and 1 base from J, with 21 bases between. CDR3 sequence (DNA): TGCGCCAGCAGCTTTCCCCGTCATAGTCGACAGCAGAACACTGAAGCTTTCTTT. Translation: CASSFPRHSRQQNTEAFF.

The chain couples TRBV5-1 to TRBJ2-6; D is uncertain. This CDR3 region has 16 residues. CDR1 and CDR2 from the germline V gene are SGHRS and YFSETQ. V was pared by 2 bases and J by 0 bases, with 9 bases between. As DNA, the CDR3 is TGCGCCAGCAGCTTTCTAAAAAGCTCTGGGGCCAACGTCCTGACTTTC. It translates to CASSFLKSSGANVLTF.

The chain uses TRBV28 and TRBJ2-1; TRBD2 agrees at 7 bases. The CDR3 has 16 residues. Germline-derived CDR1 and CDR2 are MDHEN and SYDVKM. The V segment lost 8 bases and the J segment 0 bases; nucleotides outside the gene matches: 10. This CDR3 is CASPPSRTSSYNEQFF. CDR3 bases: TGTGCCAGCCCGCCGTCCAGGACTAGCTCCTACAATGAGCAGTTCTTC.

The CDR3 protein is CASSIMTGSQPQHF. In DNA form, the CDR3 reads TGTGCCAGTAGTATAATGACCGGGTCTCAGCCCCAGCATTTT. The genes are TRBV19 and TRBJ1-5; D is unresolved. With 2 bases removed from V and 6 bases from J, the gap between germline ends came to 11 bases. CDR1 LNHDA and CDR2 SQIVND come from the germline V gene (reference sequence). The length of the CDR3 is 14 residues.

On this clone: Other nucleotide sequences from this sample produce the same CDR3. The genes are TRBV5-5 and TRBJ2-3; D perhaps matches TRBD2 (6 bases). Trimming left V 0 bases short and J 4 bases short, with 9 bases between. CDR1 and CDR2 (germline): SGHKS, YYEKEE (reference sequence). This CDR3 has 14 amino acids. CDR3 in DNA: TGTGCCAGCAGCTTGGTCGGGGGAGCAGATACGCAGTATTTT. As protein: CASSLVGGADTQYF.

The V call is TRBV27, the J call TRBJ2-3, with 8 bases matching TRBD2. The CDR3 contains 14 residues. CDR1 is MNHEY and CDR2 is SMNVEV in the germline V gene (reference sequence). V was clipped by 5 bases and J by 4 bases; unmatched bases: 5. The CDR3 sequence is CASSIPGLADTQYF. In DNA form, the CDR3 reads TGTGCCAGCAGTATTCCGGGACTAGCAGATACGCAGTATTTT.

V gene TRBV24-1 combines with J gene TRBJ1-2; D gene uncertain. The CDR3 covers 12 residues. The V gene lost 4 bases and the J gene lost 4 bases, with 6 bases spanning the gap. Germline CDR1 is KGHDR and CDR2 is SFDVKD. The CDR3: CATSDEGYGYTF. The DNA of the CDR3 is TGTGCCACCAGTGACGAGGGCTATGGCTACACCTTC.

The chain has TRBV6-2 or TRBV6-3 and TRBJ1-2; D not certain. V shed 2 bases and J shed 0 bases, with 4 bases lying between them. The CDR3 loop spans 13 amino acids. Germline CDR1 reads MNHEY; CDR2 reads SVGEGT. The CDR3 loop is CASSYRANYGYTF. The DNA for the CDR3 is TGTGCCAGCAGTTACAGAGCTAACTATGGCTACACCTTC.

The V and J genes are TRBV2 and TRBJ2-1; 14 positions agree with TRBD2. Germline values: CDR1 SNHLY, CDR2 FYNNEI. CDR3 length: 17 residues. V dropped 4 bases and J dropped 4; count of bases not matched to a gene: 6. The CDR3 protein is CASSARLAGGKYNEQFF. Written as DNA, the CDR3 is TGTGCCAGCAGTGCAAGACTAGCGGGAGGGAAATACAATGAGCAGTTCTTC.

The chain combines TRBV4-2 with TRBJ2-7; TRBD1 matches at 8 bases. The V gene end was trimmed by 1 base and the J gene end by 4 bases; junction bases not matched to a gene: 9. Germline CDR1 LGHNA, CDR2 YNFKEQ. CDR3 size: 16 residues. The CDR3 nucleotides read TGTGCCAGCAGCCAAGCCCCCGGACAGGGTGGATACGAGCAGTACTTC. Protein product: CASSQAPGQGGYEQYF.

The chain carries TRBV28 and TRBJ1-1; TRBD1 aligns across 8 bases. The CDR3 contains 16 residues. Germline CDR1 is MDHEN and CDR2 is SYDVKM. The trim removed 1 base at V and 3 bases at J, leaving 7 bases unmatched. CDR3 loop: CASSLSGRGPYTEAFF. CDR3 bases: TGTGCCAGCAGTTTATCGGGCAGGGGGCCCTACACTGAAGCTTTCTTT.

The chain carries TRBV5-1 and TRBJ1-1, with D tentatively TRBD1 (5 bases). Germline V gives CDR1 SGHRS, CDR2 YFSETQ. V gave up 2 bases and J gave up 0 bases, with 14 bases separating them. The CDR3 length is 16 residues. The CDR3 sequence: CASSLRFATVNTEAFF. In DNA, the CDR3 is TGCGCCAGCAGCTTACGTTTTGCGACAGTGAACACTGAAGCTTTCTTT.

The chain employs TRBV18 and TRBJ2-2, with 10 positions matching TRBD2. The CDR3 loop spans 17 amino acids. The junction had 7 bases not matched to a gene; V was cut back by 0 bases and J by 6 bases. Germline V gene data show CDR1 as KGHSH and CDR2 as LQKENI. CDR3: CASSPPLGLAPAGELFF. The CDR3 nucleotides read TGTGCCAGCTCACCACCCCTGGGACTAGCGCCGGCCGGGGAGCTGTTTTTT.

The rearrangement uses TRBV28 and TRBJ2-2, with D possibly TRBD1 on 6 matching bases. Per germline, CDR1 MDHEN and CDR2 SYDVKM. The CDR3 is 14 residues long. Deletions cut 3 bases from V and 4 bases from J, with 9 bases between. CDR3 protein: CASSLTGGTGELFF. CDR3 sequence (DNA): TGTGCCAGCAGTTTGACAGGTGGCACCGGGGAGCTGTTTTTT. Drawing the rest from reference TRBV28 and TRBJ2-2, the complete variable domain is DVKVTQSSRYLVKRTGEKVFLECVQDMDHENMFWYRQDPGLGLRLIYFSYDVKMKEKGDIPEGYSVSREKKERFSLILESASTNQTSMYLCASSLTGGTGELFFGEGSRLTVL.

The chain has TRBV27 and TRBJ2-7, with D unresolved. CDR1 and CDR2 from the germline V gene are MNHEY and SMNVEV (reference sequence). V was clipped by 3 bases and J by 3 bases, with 9 bases between them. The CDR3 contains 13 residues. The CDR3 DNA is TGTGCCAGCAGTTTTGGGCAGTTCTACGAGCAGTACTTC. Its translation is CASSFGQFYEQYF.

In DNA, the CDR3 is TGTGCCAGCAGCTTAGGGCAGGGGTACATTCAGTACTTC. This codes for CASSLGQGYIQYF. The genes are TRBV7-2 and TRBJ2-4; possibly TRBD1 for D (6 bases). The CDR3 is made up of 13 amino acids. Trimming took off 1 base at V and 8 bases at J, with 9 bases between the two ends. The germline CDR1 and CDR2 sequences are SGHTA and FQGNSA.

The CDR3 sequence is CASSVAQGVDSPLHF. The CDR3 coding sequence is TGTGCCAGCAGCGTAGCACAGGGGGTGGATTCACCCCTCCACTTT. This chain joins TRBV9 and TRBJ1-6, with TRBD1 identical over 8 bases. Germline-derived CDR1 and CDR2 are SGDLS and YYNGEE. This CDR3 has 15 residues. Losses at the gene ends were 0 bases for V and 8 bases for J; bases not matched to a gene: 4.

J is TRBJ1-1 and V is TRBV3-1 (or the pseudogene TRBV3-2); D is unclear. CDR3 size: 14 residues. Trimming removed 2 bases from V and 4 bases from J, with 11 bases in between. CDR1 and CDR2 (germline): LGHDT, YNNKEL (reference sequence). CDR3 nucleotide sequence: TGTGCCAGCAGCCAACTGAGCCTAGGCACTGAAGCTTTCTTT. It encodes CASSQLSLGTEAFF.

This chain uses TRBV28 with TRBJ2-1, with 8 bases that match TRBD1. V gave up 1 base and J gave up 3 bases; unmatched junction bases: 2. The germline gives CDR1 MDHEN, CDR2 SYDVKM. The CDR3 sequence is 15 residues long. DNA of the CDR3: TGTGCCAGCAGTTTATCAGGACAGGGCTACAATGAGCAGTTCTTC. It codes for CASSLSGQGYNEQFF.